Listed here are 6 T cell receptor beta chains from one sample, sequenced in a study of T cells in Graves' hyperthyroidism and ophthalmopathy. TCR beta CDR3 sequences were amplified from RNA transcripts. The HTBI primer set was used in a first-round RT-PCR of the TCR CDR3. Each CDR3 protein is one row after TCRdb ran MiXCR on the multiplex PCR reads. This table holds 600,000 or so distinct CDR3 sequences, around 15% found once. Material: blood. These receptor sequences come from a woman aged 25 to 39 with Graves' hyperthyroidism.

V usage is TRBV5-1 and J usage is TRBJ1-5; TRBD1 is a possible D gene (5 bases). The CDR3 is 15 residues long. V shed 0 bases and J shed 6 bases, with 13 bases lying between them. The germline gives CDR1 SGHRS, CDR2 YFSETQ. CDR3 sequence reads: CASSLDLGAGQPQHF. CDR3 DNA: TGCGCCAGCAGCTTGGACCTCGGGGCTGGTCAGCCCCAGCATTTT. The full variable domain, rest sourced from reference TRBV5-1 and TRBJ1-5, is KAGVTQTPRYLIKTRGQQVTLSCSPISGHRSVSWYQQTPGQGLQFLFEYFSETQRNKGNFPGRFSGRQFSNSRSEMNVSTLELGDSALYLCASSLDLGAGQPQHFGDGTRLSIL.

This clonotype has more than one count but fewer than ten. The chain joins TRBV7-9 to TRBJ2-5; 8 bases fit TRBD2. CDR1 is SEHNR and CDR2 is FQNEAQ in the germline V gene (reference sequence). V lost 1 base, J lost 4 bases, and 5 bases stayed unmatched. The CDR3 is made up of 15 amino acids. Here the CDR3 reads CASSLVVSGGETQYF. The CDR3 region has the DNA TGTGCCAGCAGCTTAGTGGTGAGCGGGGGAGAGACCCAGTACTTC.

This clonotype was counted between two and nine times. The CDR3 here is CASMGWGPYEQYF. As DNA, the CDR3 is TGTGCCAGCATGGGTTGGGGCCCCTACGAGCAGTACTTC. The chain uses TRBV27 and TRBJ2-7; D may be TRBD1 (5 bases). The germline V gene has CDR1 MNHEY and CDR2 SMNVEV (reference sequence). V was pared by 7 bases and J by 2 bases, with 12 bases between. CDR3 size: 13 residues.

This clonotype was counted only a few times. This chain connects TRBV14 to TRBJ2-3, with no clear D. Between the trimmed V and J ends, which lost 1 base and 2 bases, there was a span of 4 bases. The CDR3 is 13 residues long. Germline loops: CDR1 SGHDN, CDR2 FVKESK. This chain's CDR3 is CASSQGNTDTQYF. The CDR3 region has the DNA TGTGCCAGCAGCCAAGGGAACACAGATACGCAGTATTTT.

This clonotype was seen many times. CDR3 sequence: CASRQGLAGVYEQYF. DNA for the CDR3: TGTGCCAGCAGACAAGGACTAGCGGGAGTCTACGAGCAGTACTTC. This chain connects TRBV6-2 or TRBV6-3 to TRBJ2-7; 13 bases are a match to TRBD2. The V gene's germline CDR1 is MNHEY and CDR2 SVGEGT. V gave up 6 bases and J gave up 3 bases; unmatched junction bases: 5. The CDR3 length is 15 residues.

This clonotype showed up many times. V is TRBV3-1 and J is TRBJ1-4; weak D call: TRBD1 (6 bases). The germline gives CDR1 LGHDT, CDR2 YNNKEL (reference sequence). Between the trimmed V and J ends, which lost 4 bases and 4 bases, there was a span of 13 bases. The CDR3 runs 15 residues. The CDR3 sequence is CASSRRDTYNEKLFF. The CDR3, as DNA: TGTGCCAGCAGCCGTCGGGACACTTATAATGAAAAACTGTTTTTT.